These 12 T cell receptor beta chains originate from one sample sequenced in a study of T cells in Graves' hyperthyroidism and ophthalmopathy. The investigators amplified TCR beta CDR3 regions from RNA transcripts. Researchers ran a first-round RT-PCR on the TCR CDR3 using the HTBI primer set. TCRdb called the multiplex PCR reads again in MiXCR, with one record for every CDR3 protein. The repertoire holds about 250,000 distinct CDR3 sequences, with 20% to 25% as singletons. Sequenced: blood. Source of these receptors: a man under 40 with Graves' ophthalmopathy.

This clonotype was observed at least ten times. This rearrangement joins TRBV20-1 to TRBJ2-7, with TRBD2 matching over 8 bases. Germline values: CDR1 DFQATT, CDR2 SNEGSKA (reference sequence). The CDR3 runs to 14 residues. V dropped 1 base and J dropped 7; count of bases not matched to a gene: 9. The CDR3 sequence is CSARVAGGPAEQYF. Here the CDR3 DNA reads TGCAGTGCTAGAGTCGCGGGAGGTCCGGCTGAGCAGTACTTC.

This clonotype was seen more than once but under ten times. V usage is TRBV6-2 or TRBV6-3 and J usage is TRBJ1-5; possibly TRBD1 for D (6 bases). V lost 6 bases and J 6 bases, leaving 12 bases between the germline ends. This CDR3 is built from 13 residues. Germline CDR1 MNHEY, CDR2 SVGEGT. This chain's CDR3 is CASSDRSSQPQHF. CDR3 nucleotide sequence: TGTGCCAGCAGCGACAGGTCCAGTCAGCCCCAGCATTTT.

Many counts were recorded for this clonotype. V gene TRBV11-2 combines with J gene TRBJ2-1; 8 bases match TRBD2. The CDR3 has 15 amino acids. CDR1 and CDR2 from the germline V gene are SGHAT and FQNNGV. V shed 7 bases and J 5 bases; nucleotides not matched to a gene: 10. CDR3 nucleotides: TGTGCCAGCAACCACAGGACTAGCTCAGACAATGAGCAGTTCTTC. Translation gives CASNHRTSSDNEQFF.

The CDR3 DNA sequence: TGTGCCAGCAGTGCCGACAGGGACAATTCACCCCTCCACTTT. Protein: CASSADRDNSPLHF. This sequence joins TRBV2 and TRBJ1-6, with 7 bases identical to TRBD1. V shed 4 bases, J shed 7 bases, and the junction held 4 bases outside the gene matches. Germline V gene sequence: CDR1 SNHLY, CDR2 FYNNEI. This CDR3 has 14 amino acids.

The V and J genes are TRBV10-1 and TRBJ2-2; D remains unclear. CDR1 and CDR2 from the germline V gene are WNHNN and SYGVQD (reference sequence). This CDR3 is built from 9 residues. The CDR3 loop reads CVNTGELFF. In DNA form, the CDR3 reads TGCGTTAACACCGGGGAGCTGTTTTTT.

This clonotype showed up just a few times. V gene TRBV7-9 combines with J gene TRBJ1-1; no reliable D call. Germline values: CDR1 SEHNR, CDR2 FQNEAQ (reference sequence). Trimming shortened V by 3 bases and J by 4 bases, and 6 bases separated the two germline ends. CDR3 length equals 12 residues. The CDR3 DNA sequence: TGTGCCAGCAGCTTGAGGAGCACTGAAGCTTTCTTT. Translating it yields CASSLRSTEAFF.

This clonotype has more than one count but fewer than ten. V usage is TRBV7-9 and J usage is TRBJ2-3; 14 positions agree with TRBD2. V lost 4 bases, J lost 5 bases, and 5 bases stayed unmatched. Germline V gene sequence: CDR1 SEHNR, CDR2 FQNEAQ (reference sequence). The CDR3 covers 16 residues. The CDR3 DNA reads TGTGCCAGCAGCTCCGGACTAGCGGGAGGTGTAGATACGCAGTATTTT. As protein: CASSSGLAGGVDTQYF.

This clonotype was seen many times. This chain connects TRBV2 to TRBJ1-6; D not resolved. Trimming stripped 6 bases from V and 3 bases from J, with 12 bases between. Germline lookup yields CDR1 SNHLY and CDR2 FYNNEI. CDR3 size: 15 residues. CDR3 bases: TGTGCCAGCAGCTCAGGCTTGGGCTATAATTCACCCCTCCACTTT. Its protein product is CASSSGLGYNSPLHF.

Only a few counts were recorded for this clonotype. The chain uses TRBV6-1 and TRBJ1-1, with D unclear. Germline CDR1 and CDR2: MNHNS and SASEGT. Trimming left V 6 bases short and J 4 bases short, with 18 bases between. This CDR3 spans 15 amino acids. The DNA of the CDR3 is TGTGCCAGCAGCTCGGACCGTTCCGTGGGCACTGAAGCTTTCTTT. This encodes CASSSDRSVGTEAFF.

This clonotype was observed at least ten times. The chain uses TRBV20-1 and TRBJ2-7; 8 bases map to TRBD2. V trimming: 6 bases; J trimming: 8 bases; junction bases outside the gene matches: 12. This CDR3 has 13 amino acids. Germline assignment: CDR1 DFQATT and CDR2 SNEGSKA (reference sequence). The CDR3 DNA reads as TGCAGTGCCAACCGGGCTAGCGGGTATCAGCAGTACTTC. It codes for CSANRASGYQQYF.

Remarks on this clonotype: A much larger clone differs from this one at a single base, so this may be a read error. The V call is TRBV2, the J call TRBJ2-3, with D perhaps matching TRBD1 or TRBD2 (5 bases each). The CDR3 totals 14 residues. The germline gives CDR1 SNHLY, CDR2 FYNNEI. CDR3 in DNA: TGTGCCGGCAGGGAGCAGACGAGCACAGATACGCAGTATTTT. Amino acids: CAGREQTSTDTQYF.

This CDR3 reads CSASSRSLAKNIQYF. The CDR3 DNA sequence: TGCAGTGCTAGCTCCAGGTCTCTAGCCAAAAACATTCAGTACTTC. The V call is TRBV20-1, the J call TRBJ2-4, with no clear D. CDR3 length: 15 residues. Between the trimmed V and J ends, which lost 3 bases and 0 bases, there was a span of 12 bases. Germline V CDR1 and CDR2: DFQATT, SNEGSKA (reference sequence).